This is a list of T cell receptor beta chains from one sample in a study of cytomegalovirus exposure and HLA in healthy donors. Produced via immunoSEQ multiplex PCR; TCRdb's table is partial and in-frame only. Of under 85,000 clones in the sample, about 70% were seen once. Material for sequencing was PBMCs. Every receptor here comes from a woman under 40 in good health and CMV-seropositive. Both conserved end residues are part of each CDR3. The order of the fields is D gene, V gene, clone size, J gene, CDR3 protein, CDR3 DNA. D genes are given only for firm matches. Not all rows give a size; the values are once, few, many and, for expanded clones, a class.

D: TRBD1
V: TRBV6-1
size: few
J: TRBJ1-5
CDR3: CASSGTGAYSNQPQHF
DNA: TGTGCCAGCAGTGGGACAGGGGCTTATAGCAATCAGCCCCAGCATTTT

D: TRBD2
V: TRBV5-1
size: many
J: TRBJ2-7
CDR3: CASSLLAASYEQYF
DNA: TGCGCCAGCAGCTTACTAGCGGCGTCCTACGAGCAGTACTTC

D: -
V: TRBV30
size: once
J: TRBJ1-5
CDR3: CAWSVRGASNQPQHF
DNA: TGTGCCTGGAGTGTACGCGGAGCTAGCAATCAGCCCCAGCATTTT

D: -
V: TRBV9
size: -
J: TRBJ2-7
CDR3: CASGVGGTTYEQYF
DNA: TGTGCCAGCGGCGTAGGAGGAACAACCTACGAGCAGTACTTC

D: TRBD1
V: TRBV27
size: -
J: TRBJ1-1
CDR3: CASSLDRGTEAFF
DNA: TGTGCCAGCAGTTTGGACAGGGGGACTGAAGCTTTCTTT

D: -
V: TRBV4-3
size: -
J: TRBJ2-7
CDR3: CASSQDFGGTYEQYF
DNA: TGCGCCAGCAGCCAAGATTTCGGCGGAACCTACGAGCAGTACTTC

D: -
V: TRBV30
size: few
J: TRBJ1-1
CDR3: CAWSIAGHTEAFF
DNA: TGTGCCTGGAGTATAGCGGGCCACACTGAAGCTTTCTTT

D: TRBD2
V: TRBV7-2
size: -
J: TRBJ2-3
CDR3: CASSETSGTSTDTQYF
DNA: TGTGCCAGCAGCGAGACTAGCGGGACTAGCACAGATACGCAGTATTTT

D: -
V: TRBV30
size: few
J: TRBJ2-1
CDR3: CAIDNEQFF
DNA: TGTGCTATAGACAATGAGCAGTTCTTC

D: -
V: TRBV6-4
size: -
J: TRBJ2-7
CDR3: CASSRTVPSYEQYF
DNA: TGTGCCAGCAGTCGGACAGTTCCCAGCTACGAGCAGTACTTC

D: TRBD2
V: TRBV10-3
size: -
J: TRBJ2-5
CDR3: CAISEPGLAGGETQYF
DNA: TGTGCCATCAGTGAGCCGGGACTAGCGGGAGGAGAGACCCAGTACTTC

D: -
V: TRBV30
size: -
J: TRBJ2-2
CDR3: CAWVPVTGITGELFF
DNA: TGTGCCTGGGTGCCTGTTACAGGGATCACCGGGGAGCTGTTTTTT

D: -
V: TRBV7-9
size: -
J: TRBJ2-3
CDR3: CASSSWGAASTDTQYF
DNA: TGTGCCAGCAGCTCCTGGGGAGCCGCTAGCACAGATACGCAGTATTTT

D: -
V: TRBV19
size: -
J: TRBJ2-1
CDR3: CASSVSGYSEQFF
DNA: TGTGCCAGTTCGGTCAGCGGGTATAGTGAGCAGTTCTTC

D: -
V: TRBV6-5
size: -
J: TRBJ2-3
CDR3: CASSYDSSDTQYF
DNA: TGTGCCAGCAGTTACGACAGTTCAGATACGCAGTATTTT

D: TRBD2
V: TRBV30
size: -
J: TRBJ2-3
CDR3: CAWSLTSGISDTQYF
DNA: TGTGCCTGGAGTCTGACTAGCGGGATATCAGATACGCAGTATTTT

D: -
V: TRBV6-5
size: -
J: TRBJ2-2
CDR3: CASSYFATTGELFF
DNA: TGTGCCAGCAGTTACTTCGCTACCACCGGGGAGCTGTTTTTT

D: -
V: TRBV10-3
size: once
J: TRBJ2-1
CDR3: CAISELQGNNEQFF
DNA: TGTGCCATCAGTGAACTACAGGGAAACAATGAGCAGTTCTTC

D: -
V: TRBV29-1
size: -
J: TRBJ2-3
CDR3: CSVRLLLDTQYF
DNA: TGCAGCGTGCGGCTACTGCTAGATACGCAGTATTTT

D: -
V: TRBV6-5
size: -
J: TRBJ1-1
CDR3: CASSYMGAPEAFF
DNA: TGTGCCAGCAGTTATATGGGGGCCCCTGAAGCTTTCTTT

D: TRBD1
V: TRBV7-2
size: -
J: TRBJ1-1
CDR3: CASNQGVGMGAFF
DNA: TGTGCCAGCAACCAGGGGGTCGGTATGGGAGCTTTCTTT

D: -
V: TRBV18
size: -
J: TRBJ1-1
CDR3: CASSPWGLGNTEAFF
DNA: TGTGCCAGCTCACCTTGGGGGCTCGGGAACACTGAAGCTTTCTTT

D: -
V: TRBV5-1
size: -
J: TRBJ1-1
CDR3: CASSLEPGPTEAFF
DNA: TGCGCCAGCAGCTTGGAGCCTGGGCCCACTGAAGCTTTCTTT

D: -
V: TRBV6-5
size: many
J: TRBJ1-1
CDR3: CASSYQQGWTEAFF
DNA: TGTGCCAGCAGTTACCAACAGGGATGGACTGAAGCTTTCTTT

D: TRBD2
V: TRBV4-3
size: -
J: TRBJ2-3
CDR3: CASSQDVASGSRNTQYF
DNA: TGCGCCAGCAGCCAAGATGTAGCTAGCGGGAGCCGAAATACGCAGTATTTT

D: -
V: TRBV25-1
size: -
J: TRBJ2-7
CDR3: CASSEATGVDEQYF
DNA: TGTGCCAGCAGTGAGGCGACTGGAGTAGACGAGCAGTACTTC

D: -
V: TRBV18
size: few
J: TRBJ1-1
CDR3: CASSQGGRTEAFF
DNA: TGTGCCAGCTCTCAGGGAGGTAGAACTGAAGCTTTCTTT

D: TRBD1
V: TRBV29-1
size: -
J: TRBJ2-7
CDR3: CSVGQGPHYEQYF
DNA: TGCAGCGTCGGACAGGGACCGCACTACGAGCAGTACTTC

D: -
V: TRBV15
size: -
J: TRBJ1-5
CDR3: CATSRDRGLNRPQHF
DNA: TGTGCCACCAGCAGAGATCGAGGACTTAATCGGCCCCAGCATTTT

D: -
V: TRBV10-1
size: -
J: TRBJ1-1
CDR3: CASSESSNTEAFF
DNA: TGCGCCAGCAGTGAGTCGTCAAACACTGAAGCTTTCTTT

D: TRBD2
V: TRBV5-1
size: -
J: TRBJ2-1
CDR3: CASSFGLVRDNEQFF
DNA: TGCGCCAGCAGCTTCGGACTAGTGAGGGACAATGAGCAGTTCTTC

D: TRBD2
V: TRBV15
size: -
J: TRBJ2-5
CDR3: CATSSLGLATETQYF
DNA: TGTGCCACCAGCAGTCTGGGACTAGCAACAGAGACCCAGTACTTC

D: -
V: TRBV4-1
size: -
J: TRBJ1-2
CDR3: CASSPGNGDYGYTF
DNA: TGCGCCAGCAGCCCAGGGAACGGAGACTATGGCTACACCTTC

D: TRBD1
V: TRBV7-8
size: once
J: TRBJ2-1
CDR3: CASSLGRQGAYNEQFF
DNA: TGTGCCAGCAGCTTAGGCCGACAGGGGGCTTACAATGAGCAGTTCTTC

D: -
V: TRBV7-2
size: -
J: TRBJ1-1
CDR3: CASSVSGTEGTEAFF
DNA: TGTGCCAGCAGCGTATCCGGGACGGAGGGAACTGAAGCTTTCTTT

D: -
V: TRBV2
size: -
J: TRBJ2-1
CDR3: CASLQTRDEQFF
DNA: TGTGCCAGCCTTCAGACGAGGGATGAGCAGTTCTTC

D: -
V: TRBV7-2
size: -
J: TRBJ2-7
CDR3: CASSFGSEVAYEQYF
DNA: TGTGCCAGCAGCTTTGGGAGTGAGGTTGCCTACGAGCAGTACTTC

D: TRBD1
V: TRBV29-1
size: few
J: TRBJ1-2
CDR3: CSVVGTGTANYGYTF
DNA: TGCAGCGTTGTGGGGACCGGGACAGCTAACTATGGCTACACCTTC

D: -
V: TRBV18
size: few
J: TRBJ2-7
CDR3: CASSPRTESYEQYF
DNA: TGTGCCAGCTCACCACGGACAGAAAGCTACGAGCAGTACTTC

D: -
V: TRBV10-3
size: -
J: TRBJ1-1
CDR3: CAISGQGLNTEAFF
DNA: TGTGCCATCAGTGGCCAGGGCCTGAACACTGAAGCTTTCTTT